Presented here are 25 T cell receptor beta chains from one specimen sequenced in a study of T cells in Graves' hyperthyroidism and ophthalmopathy. RNA transcripts were the template for amplifying TCR beta CDR3 regions. Initially, a first-round RT-PCR of the TCR CDR3 employed the HTBI primer set. MiXCR, run by TCRdb on the multiplex PCR reads, gives a single entry per CDR3 protein. This table has 560,000 or so distinct CDR3 sequences, approximately 44% appearing once. Input material: peripheral blood or thyroid tissue (not recorded which). The source is a woman between 18 and 30 years old with Graves' hyperthyroidism.

This clonotype was seen ten or more times. The chain links TRBV2 to TRBJ2-7; TRBD2 matches at 7 bases. Germline V gene sequence: CDR1 SNHLY, CDR2 FYNNEI. The trim removed 4 bases at V and 0 bases at J, leaving 3 bases unmatched. There are 14 residues in the CDR3. CDR3 nucleotides: TGTGCCAGCAGTGTCGCTAGCGGCTCCTACGAGCAGTACTTC. It yields the protein CASSVASGSYEQYF.

Here the CDR3 reads CASSNAPSNGEKLFF. CDR3 nucleotides: TGTGCCAGCAGCAACGCGCCATCCAACGGGGAAAAACTGTTTTTT. This chain links TRBV7-9 with TRBJ1-4; D is uncertain. Per the germline V gene, CDR1 is SEHNR and CDR2 is FQNEAQ (reference sequence). The CDR3 is 15 residues long. V dropped 5 bases and J dropped 8 bases, with 18 bases sitting between them. Supplemented by reference TRBV7-9 and TRBJ1-4, the full variable domain reads DTGVSQNPRHKITKRGQNVTFRCDPISEHNRLYWYRQTLGQGPEFLTYFQNEAQLEKSRLLSDRFSAERPKGSFSTLEIQRTEQGDSAMYLCASSNAPSNGEKLFFGSGTQLSVL.

The chain is built from TRBV25-1 and TRBJ1-6; 10 nucleotides align to TRBD1. Losses at the gene ends were 5 bases for V and 9 bases for J; bases not matched to a gene: 7. CDR1 is MGHDK and CDR2 is SYGVNS in the germline V gene. This CDR3 contains 15 residues. CDR3 sequence reads: CASSYGTGESSPLHF. The DNA for the CDR3 is TGTGCCAGCAGTTACGGGACAGGGGAGAGTTCACCCCTCCACTTT.

The chain has TRBV24-1 and TRBJ2-5; the match to TRBD2 covers 13 bases. The germline CDR1 and CDR2 sequences are KGHDR and SFDVKD. The CDR3 runs 15 residues. The V segment lost 9 bases and the J segment 1 base; nucleotides outside the gene matches: 4. CDR3 sequence reads: CATGWTSGSQETQYF. The CDR3 nucleotides read TGTGCCACCGGATGGACTAGCGGGAGCCAAGAGACCCAGTACTTC.

The chain links TRBV12-3 or TRBV12-4 to TRBJ1-2, with TRBD1 matching over 9 bases. With 5 bases clipped from V and 4 bases from J, the junction kept 8 bases outside the gene matches. The CDR3 spans 15 residues. CDR3 sequence (DNA): TGTGCCAGCAGTCAACTCCGGGACAGGGTCTATGGCTACACCTTC. Translating it yields CASSQLRDRVYGYTF.

This clonotype came up a few times. This sequence joins TRBV24-1 and TRBJ1-2, with D perhaps TRBD1 (6 bases). The CDR3 length is 14 residues. V shed 12 bases and J shed 4 bases, with 20 bases lying between them. Germline CDR1 is KGHDR and CDR2 is SFDVKD. The CDR3 sequence: CAGNRDGTLYGYTF. The CDR3 DNA is TGTGCCGGTAACAGGGACGGGACCCTCTATGGCTACACCTTC.

This clonotype turned up a few times. The CDR3 DNA reads as TGTGCCAGCAGCCACGGGGAACAGCCCCAGCATTTT. Protein: CASSHGEQPQHF. This chain links TRBV13 with TRBJ1-5; D unclear. The CDR3 length is 12 residues. Per the germline V gene, CDR1 is PRHDT and CDR2 is FYEKMQ (reference sequence). V lost 5 bases, J lost 7 bases, and 9 bases lay in between.

This clonotype was counted only a few times. The junction departs from germline at one end; a sequencing error may be responsible. V gene TRBV11-2 combines with J gene TRBJ1-2, with a possible D match to TRBD1 (6 bases). The CDR3 has 15 residues. CDR1 and CDR2 from the germline V gene are SGHAT and FQNNGV. CDR3 in amino acids: CASSQDRNTNSGYTF. Here the CDR3 DNA reads TGTGCCAGCAGCCAAGACAGGAACACTAACTCTGGCTACACCTTC.

The V gene is TRBV7-2, the J gene TRBJ1-2; a possible D gene is TRBD1 (5 bases). Looked up from germline, CDR1 is SGHTA and CDR2 is FQGNSA. The CDR3 has 13 amino acids. The V gene lost 6 bases and the J gene lost 4 bases, with 12 bases spanning the gap. Here the CDR3 reads CASRTGTTYGYTF. The CDR3, as DNA: TGTGCCAGCAGAACCGGGACTACCTATGGCTACACCTTC.

This clonotype was detected only once. The chain couples TRBV30 to TRBJ1-2, with 9 positions matching TRBD1. There are 15 residues in the CDR3. V was clipped by 1 base and J by 0 bases; unmatched bases: 3. From germline, CDR1 is GTSNPN and CDR2 SVGIG (reference sequence). The CDR3 region has the DNA TGTGCCTGGAGTGCCTGGACAGGGGCTAACTATGGCTACACCTTC. Its protein product is CAWSAWTGANYGYTF. The variable domain in full, completed from reference TRBV30 and TRBJ1-2, reads SQTIHQWPATLVQPVGSPLSLECTVEGTSNPNLYWYRQAAGRGLQLLFYSVGIGQISSEVPQNLSASRPQDRQFILSSKKLLLSDSGFYLCAWSAWTGANYGYTFGSGTRLTVV.

With respect to this clonotype: Mismatch with germline at one junction end may stem from a read error. The V and J genes are TRBV29-1 and TRBJ2-2, with TRBD2 matching 9 bases. The CDR3 contains 15 residues. In germline, CDR1 is SQVTM, CDR2 ANQGSEA. CDR3 region: CSIEDEGTSIGELFF. The CDR3 bases are TGCAGCATTGAAGACGAGGGGACTAGCATCGGGGAGCTGTTTTTT.

This clonotype was seen more than once but under ten times. CDR3 region: CSGSNTGELFF. In DNA form, the CDR3 reads TGCAGTGGGTCGAACACCGGGGAGCTGTTTTTT. The chain combines TRBV20-1 with TRBJ2-2; no clear D gene. The V and J ends lost 7 bases and 0 bases respectively, with 3 bases between them. Germline values: CDR1 DFQATT, CDR2 SNEGSKA (reference sequence). The CDR3 has 11 residues.

The rearrangement uses TRBV20-1 and TRBJ1-4; D remains unclear. V lost 4 bases and J 3 bases, leaving 9 bases between the germline ends. The CDR3 runs 13 residues. The germline CDR1 and CDR2 sequences are DFQATT and SNEGSKA (reference sequence). CDR3 sequence reads: CSAMSGANEKLFF. CDR3 sequence (DNA): TGCAGTGCTATGTCTGGGGCTAATGAAAAACTGTTTTTT.

Concerning this clonotype: Given the absence of the conserved phenylalanine or tryptophan at the CDR3 end, a read error is likely. It is unclear where the CDR3 begins or ends on the DNA, so no DNA is shown, and the CDR3 is as TCRdb lists it. This chain connects TRBV29-1 to TRBJ1-1. CDR1 is SQVTM and CDR2 is ANQGSEA in the germline V gene. The CDR3 comprises 9 residues, both ends counted. The CDR3 is CSVGRGSNY.

This clonotype was seen only a few times. The chain combines TRBV24-1 with TRBJ1-4, with D unresolved. The CDR3 loop spans 13 amino acids. Germline V gene lookup returns CDR1 KGHDR and CDR2 SFDVKD. V lost 5 bases and J 10 bases, leaving 13 bases between the germline ends. DNA for the CDR3: TGTGCCACCAGTGCCGGGGATGATGGAAAACTGTTTTTT. Protein sequence: CATSAGDDGKLFF.

This clonotype was detected a few times. One end of the junction varies from germline; a read error may be responsible. The chain uses TRBV7-9 and TRBJ1-1; possible D gene TRBD1, 6 bases. Per germline, CDR1 SEHNR and CDR2 FQNEAQ (reference sequence). The CDR3 spans 16 residues. The CDR3 nucleotides read TGCGCCAGCAGCCAAGTAACGGGACAACCCGACACTGAAGCTTTCTTT. It translates to CASSQVTGQPDTEAFF. The full variable domain, its missing parts supplied by reference TRBV7-9 and TRBJ1-1, is DTGVSQNPRHKITKRGQNVTFRCDPISEHNRLYWYRQTLGQGPEFLTYFQNEAQLEKSRLLSDRFSAERPKGSFSTLEIQRTEQGDSAMYLCASSQVTGQPDTEAFFGQGTRLTVV.

The chain couples TRBV7-9 to TRBJ2-7; 7 bases map to TRBD1. Unmatched junction bases numbered 11, after V lost 6 bases and J lost 3 bases. This CDR3 contains 15 residues. The germline CDR1 and CDR2 sequences are SEHNR and FQNEAQ (reference sequence). In DNA form, the CDR3 reads TGTGCCAGCAGACTACGACAGGGTGGGGGCTACGAGCAGTACTTC. Its protein is CASRLRQGGGYEQYF.

This clonotype has ten or more counts. The chain uses TRBV19 and TRBJ1-1; D remains ambiguous. Germline loops: CDR1 LNHDA, CDR2 SQIVND (reference sequence). Trimming removed 4 bases at V and 7 bases at J, with 7 bases between. CDR3 length: 11 residues. The CDR3, as DNA: TGTGCCAGTAGTACGTACGATGAAGCTTTCTTT. This sequence encodes CASSTYDEAFF.

The V gene is TRBV7-2, the J gene TRBJ2-7, with D possibly TRBD1 on 5 matching bases. Germline assignment: CDR1 SGHTA and CDR2 FQGNSA. Trimming pared 5 bases from V and 2 bases from J, leaving 16 bases between. CDR3 length: 15 residues. Here the CDR3 reads CASSQDPDMTYEQYF. The CDR3 DNA sequence: TGTGCCAGCAGCCAAGATCCGGACATGACCTACGAGCAGTACTTC.

The genes are TRBV7-9 and TRBJ2-5, with TRBD2 matching over 13 bases. Germline loops: CDR1 SEHNR, CDR2 FQNEAQ (reference sequence). CDR3 length equals 15 residues. The trim removed 6 bases at V and 5 bases at J, leaving 6 bases unmatched. In DNA form, the CDR3 reads TGTGCCAGCAGACTAGCGGGAGGGCGAGTCGAGACCCAGTACTTC. This sequence encodes CASRLAGGRVETQYF.

This clonotype was counted many times. This rearrangement joins TRBV2 to TRBJ1-5; weak D call: TRBD1 (6 bases). The CDR3 has 15 amino acids. The germline gives CDR1 SNHLY, CDR2 FYNNEI. V dropped 4 bases and J dropped 6 bases, with 16 bases sitting between them. In DNA, the CDR3 is TGTGCCAGCAGTGTTGGCGGCAGGGGCGTTCAGCCCCAGCATTTT. Protein sequence: CASSVGGRGVQPQHF.

The chain couples TRBV15 to TRBJ2-7, with TRBD2 identical over 11 bases. The CDR3 extends over 17 amino acids. The V gene end was trimmed by 7 bases and the J gene end by 2 bases; junction bases not matched to a gene: 13. Germline assignment: CDR1 LNHNV and CDR2 YYDKDF (reference sequence). The CDR3 region is CATNSGPGTSGAYEQYF. Written as DNA, the CDR3 is TGTGCCACCAACAGCGGGCCCGGGACTAGCGGAGCCTACGAGCAGTACTTC. Supplemented by reference TRBV15 and TRBJ2-7, the full variable domain reads DAMVIQNPRYQVTQFGKPVTLSCSQTLNHNVMYWYQQKSSQAPKLLFHYYDKDFNNEADTPDNFQSRRPNTSFCFLDIRSPGLGDTAMYLCATNSGPGTSGAYEQYFGPGTRLTVT.

The V and J genes are TRBV29-1 and TRBJ2-3; D unclear. Germline CDR1 and CDR2: SQVTM and ANQGSEA. This CDR3 is built from 12 residues. V was clipped by 2 bases and J by 2 bases, with 5 bases between them. Written as DNA, the CDR3 is TGCAGCGTTGAACCCAACACAGATACGCAGTATTTT. Its translation: CSVEPNTDTQYF.

This clonotype appeared a few times. The rearrangement links TRBV19 to TRBJ1-1, with TRBD1 as a possible D gene (5 bases). The CDR3 spans 14 residues. Germline V gives CDR1 LNHDA, CDR2 SQIVND (reference sequence). The V gene lost 9 bases and the J gene lost 1 base, with 15 bases spanning the gap. The CDR3 DNA is TGTGCCAGCTCAATCCCGGGGGGGAACACTGAAGCTTTCTTT. Translating it yields CASSIPGGNTEAFF. Drawing the rest from reference TRBV19 and TRBJ1-1, the complete variable domain is DGGITQSPKYLFRKEGQNVTLSCEQNLNHDAMYWYRQDPGQGLRLIYYSQIVNDFQKGDIAEGYSVSREKKESFPLTVTSAQKNPTAFYLCASSIPGGNTEAFFGQGTRLTVV.

Details on this clonotype: This may stem from a read error, because a much larger clone lies one nucleotide away. This chain connects TRBV7-2 to TRBJ1-5; possibly TRBD1 for D (5 bases). Germline CDR1 is SGHTA and CDR2 is FQGNSA. This CDR3 is 16 amino acids long. Deletions cut 2 bases from V and 1 base from J, with 12 bases between. The CDR3 region is CASSLKAGGSNQPQHF. The CDR3, as DNA: TGTGCCAGCAGCTTAAAGGCGGGGGGGAGCAATCAGCCCCAGCATTTT.